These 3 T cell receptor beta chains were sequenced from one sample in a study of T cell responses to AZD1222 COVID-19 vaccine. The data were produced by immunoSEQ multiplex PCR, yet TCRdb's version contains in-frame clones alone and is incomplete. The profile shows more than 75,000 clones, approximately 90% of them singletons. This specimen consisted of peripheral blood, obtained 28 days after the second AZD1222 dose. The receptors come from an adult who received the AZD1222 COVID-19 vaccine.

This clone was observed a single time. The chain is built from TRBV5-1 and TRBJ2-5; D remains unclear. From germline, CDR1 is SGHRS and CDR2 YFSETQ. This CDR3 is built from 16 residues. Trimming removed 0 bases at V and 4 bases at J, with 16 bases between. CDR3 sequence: CASSLGLGIVSETQYF. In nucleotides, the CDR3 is TGCGCCAGCAGCTTGGGTCTAGGCATCGTCTCAGAGACCCAGTACTTC.

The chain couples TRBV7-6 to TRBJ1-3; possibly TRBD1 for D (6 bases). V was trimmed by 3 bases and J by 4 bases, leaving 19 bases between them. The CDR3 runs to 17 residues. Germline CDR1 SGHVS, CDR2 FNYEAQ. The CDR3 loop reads CASSFRPNTDRGNTIYF. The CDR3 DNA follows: TGTGCCAGCAGCTTTCGACCAAATACCGACAGGGGAAACACCATATATTTT.

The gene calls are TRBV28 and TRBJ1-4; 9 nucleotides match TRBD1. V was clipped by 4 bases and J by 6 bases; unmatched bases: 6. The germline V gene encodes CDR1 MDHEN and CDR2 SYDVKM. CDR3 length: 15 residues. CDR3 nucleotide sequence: TGTGCCAGCAGTTCTCAGGGGACAGGGTATGAAAAACTGTTTTTT. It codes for CASSSQGTGYEKLFF.